This T cell receptor beta chain was sequenced during a study of cytomegalovirus exposure and HLA in healthy donors. General study results and limits: Some V segments (TRBV6-2 and TRBV6-3 among them) were excluded as indistinguishable.

This CDR3 is built from 15 residues. V was pared by 1 base and J by 1 base, with 10 bases between. Germline CDR1 MDHEN, CDR2 SYDVKM. As concerns this clone: Its antigen is unknown.

The primer mix had 60 Vbeta and 13 Jbeta primers. Assay used: immunoSEQ multiplex PCR; TCRdb lists only in-frame clones, some missing. This table has tens of thousands of clones, approximately 77% appearing once. The sample consisted of PBMCs. The TCR comes from a woman aged 30 to 39 in good health and CMV-seropositive. The chain carries TRBV28 and TRBJ1-1, with D unresolved. The CDR3 DNA is TGTGCCAGCAGTTTATTCCAGAGCGGGAACACTGAAGCTTTCTTT. This sequence encodes CASSLFQSGNTEAFF.